This TCR beta chain was recovered during a study of CD8 T cells in Susac syndrome. Across the whole study: Patients with Susac syndrome, at blood draw, were therapy-naive, on corticosteroids, or on intravenous immunoglobulin alone.

Trimming cost V 3 bases and J 6 bases, with 21 bases left between them. The length of the CDR3 is 17 residues. Germline loops: CDR1 LNHNV, CDR2 YYDKDF (reference sequence). Random hexamers were used to reverse transcribe about 0.45 to 1 ug of RNA. An immunoSEQ multiplex PCR amplified TCR beta CDR3 over 54 Vbeta and 13 Jbeta. TCRdb used MiXCR to reprocess the immunoSEQ multiplex PCR reads, holding one entry per CDR3 protein. The sample has around 110,000 distinct CDR3 sequences, just over 95% seen once. Negative isolation was applied to CD8+ and CD4+ T cells, and FACS enrichment was applied to TEMRA cells.

The specimen was CD4+ T cells from PBMCs. This sequence joins TRBV15 and TRBJ1-5, with D possibly being TRBD1 (6 bases). The sequence was obtained from a human donor with Susac syndrome. CDR3 DNA: TGTGCCACCAGCAGCCAGGGGCTGGGTAGGGATTTTCAGCCCCAGCATTTT. Translating gives CATSSQGLGRDFQPQHF.